The 22 T cell receptor beta chains presented below share a single source sample, sequenced in a study of cytomegalovirus exposure and HLA in healthy donors. PCR involved 60 Vbeta and 13 Jbeta primers. TCRdb keeps only in-frame clones here, not all; method: immunoSEQ multiplex PCR. The sample has approximately 160,000 clones; 70% to 80% are singletons. The specimen was PBMCs. These receptor sequences come from a man aged 35 to 55 in good health and CMV-seronegative.

The chain recombines TRBV18 with TRBJ1-4, with 9 bases matching TRBD1. Germline V gene sequence: CDR1 KGHSH, CDR2 LQKENI. The length of the CDR3 is 14 residues. V lost 6 bases and J lost 7; bases outside the gene matches: 6. The CDR3 region is CASSRDREFEKLFF. For the CDR3, the DNA is TGTGCCAGCTCTCGGGACAGGGAGTTTGAAAAACTGTTTTTT.

This chain connects TRBV6-5 to TRBJ2-1; TRBD2 aligns across 10 bases. Per germline, CDR1 MNHEY and CDR2 SVGAGI. The junction had 8 bases not matched to a gene; V was cut back by 5 bases and J by 10 bases. This CDR3 is 14 amino acids long. This CDR3 reads CASSNSGRGGEQFF. The CDR3 DNA sequence: TGTGCCAGCAGTAACAGCGGGAGGGGGGGGGAGCAGTTCTTC.

This clone was seen more than once but under ten times. V usage is TRBV28 and J usage is TRBJ2-5; TRBD2 matches at 8 bases. The CDR3 length is 16 residues. Trimming took 6 bases from V and 3 from J; bases not matched to a gene: 12. Germline-derived CDR1 and CDR2 are MDHEN and SYDVKM. The CDR3 DNA follows: TGTGCCAGCAGCCGGATTCTCCGGGAGGGGGAAGAGACCCAGTACTTC. Translated, it gives CASSRILREGEETQYF.

This chain links TRBV7-2 with TRBJ1-5; TRBD1 matches 7 bases. Germline V gene sequence: CDR1 SGHTA, CDR2 FQGNSA. With 5 bases clipped from V and 4 bases from J, the junction kept 5 bases outside the gene matches. The CDR3 sequence is 14 residues long. The CDR3 spells CASSRQGGNQPQHF. The CDR3 nucleotides are TGTGCCAGCAGCCGACAGGGAGGTAATCAGCCCCAGCATTTT.

The rearrangement joins TRBV10-3 to TRBJ1-6; D might be TRBD1 (5 bases). From germline, CDR1 is ENHRY and CDR2 SYGVKD. Trimming pared 8 bases from V and 0 bases from J, leaving 11 bases between. CDR3 length: 15 residues. This CDR3 is CAIGEGSSYNSPLHF. As DNA, the CDR3 is TGTGCCATCGGGGAGGGGAGCTCCTATAATTCACCCCTCCACTTT.

V and J are TRBV29-1 and TRBJ2-7; TRBD1 might be the D (6 bases). Germline V gene data show CDR1 as SQVTM and CDR2 as ANQGSEA. V was trimmed by 0 bases and J by 5 bases, leaving 14 bases between them. The length of the CDR3 is 14 residues. The CDR3 loop is CSVEDIRGYDEQYV. In DNA form, the CDR3 reads TGCAGCGTTGAAGACATCAGGGGTTATGACGAGCAGTACGTC.

For the CDR3, the DNA is TGTGCCAGCTCACCACAGGGACTAGCGGGAAGCGAGCAGTACTTC. This gives the protein CASSPQGLAGSEQYF. The chain links TRBV18 to TRBJ2-5; 13 bases map to TRBD2. The J call may be incorrect, as the DNA end agrees better with TRBJ2-7. The CDR3 totals 15 residues. The germline CDR1 and CDR2 sequences are KGHSH and LQKENI.

The chain recombines TRBV25-1 with TRBJ1-1; the D is unclear. The CDR3 consists of 13 residues. V was trimmed by 4 bases and J by 1 base, leaving 7 bases between them. Germline lookup yields CDR1 MGHDK and CDR2 SYGVNS. The CDR3 nucleotides read TGTGCCAGCAGTGTCCGAGGGAACACTGAAGCTTTCTTT. Translating gives CASSVRGNTEAFF.

The chain is built from TRBV28 and TRBJ1-2; TRBD1 aligns across 8 bases. J gave up 6 bases and V 6 bases, and 3 bases lay outside the gene matches. CDR3 size: 12 residues. Germline CDR1 and CDR2: MDHEN and SYDVKM. This CDR3 is CASRTQGDGYTF. CDR3 nucleotides: TGTGCCAGCAGGACACAGGGGGATGGCTACACCTTC.

The CDR3 sequence: CASSGLDWGPGETQYF. CDR3 in DNA: TGTGCCAGCAGTGGTTTAGATTGGGGGCCGGGTGAGACCCAGTACTTC. V is TRBV28 and J is TRBJ2-5; D may be TRBD1 (6 bases). The V and J ends lost 5 bases and 5 bases respectively, with 21 bases between them. CDR3 length: 16 residues. Per germline, CDR1 MDHEN and CDR2 SYDVKM.

This rearrangement joins TRBV28 to TRBJ2-4; D ambiguous. From germline, CDR1 is MDHEN and CDR2 SYDVKM. V was trimmed by 7 bases and J by 9 bases, leaving 10 bases between them. This CDR3 region has 11 residues. CDR3: CASNGYAIQYF. DNA for the CDR3: TGTGCCAGCAACGGTTACGCCATTCAGTACTTC.

This chain uses TRBV19 with TRBJ2-3; no definite D call. V gave up 2 bases and J gave up 0 bases, with 6 bases separating them. Germline V gives CDR1 LNHDA, CDR2 SQIVND (reference sequence). There are 14 residues in the CDR3. CDR3: CASSIRGSTDTQYF. CDR3 sequence (DNA): TGTGCCAGTAGTATACGCGGTAGCACAGATACGCAGTATTTT.

The J gene is TRBJ2-5, the V gene TRBV6-1; 11 nucleotides line up with TRBD2. Matching the DNA end better, TRBJ2-7 makes the J call doubtful. The germline V gene has CDR1 MNHNS and CDR2 SASEGT. The CDR3 spans 15 residues. The CDR3 sequence: CASSGLAGLPYEQYF. The CDR3, as DNA: TGTGCCAGCAGTGGACTAGCGGGACTCCCCTACGAGCAGTACTTC.

The rearrangement joins TRBV6-1 to TRBJ1-5; D might be TRBD1 (5 bases). The V and J ends lost 0 bases and 5 bases respectively, with 14 bases between them. The germline gives CDR1 MNHNS, CDR2 SASEGT. This CDR3 region has 16 residues. The DNA for the CDR3 is TGTGCCAGCAGTGAAGCGGTAGCCAGGGCATATCAGCCCCAGCATTTT. Amino acid sequence: CASSEAVARAYQPQHF.

The genes are TRBV27 and TRBJ2-1; 10 bases are shared with TRBD2. The CDR3 contains 14 residues. The V and J ends lost 9 bases and 9 bases, in that order; junction bases with no gene match: 11. The germline gives CDR1 MNHEY, CDR2 SMNVEV (reference sequence). The CDR3 sequence is CASRLAGDFGEQFF. As DNA, the CDR3 is TGTGCCAGTCGGCTAGCGGGAGATTTTGGTGAGCAGTTCTTC.

The genes are TRBV7-6 and TRBJ2-3, with 9 positions matching TRBD2. Germline-derived CDR1 and CDR2 are SGHVS and FNYEAQ. Losses at the gene ends were 1 base for V and 5 bases for J; bases not matched to a gene: 10. This CDR3 contains 17 residues. Written as DNA, the CDR3 is TGTGCCAGCAGCTTAGTGGATGCGGGAGGGCTAAGAGATACGCAGTATTTT. Its protein product is CASSLVDAGGLRDTQYF.

The CDR3 here is CASSIPGLAVTDTQYF. The CDR3 nucleotides are TGTGCCAGCAGCATACCGGGACTAGCGGTCACAGATACGCAGTATTTT. The V and J genes are TRBV7-2 and TRBJ2-3; 11 positions match TRBD2. Looked up from germline, CDR1 is SGHTA and CDR2 is FQGNSA. J was trimmed by 2 bases and V by 5 bases; bases with no gene match: 6. The CDR3 loop spans 16 amino acids.

The chain is built from TRBV19 and TRBJ2-2; TRBD2 matches at 9 bases. The CDR3 consists of 17 residues. Germline loops: CDR1 LNHDA, CDR2 SQIVND (reference sequence). The ends lost 3 bases at V and 6 bases at J; junction bases unmatched: 11. For the CDR3, the DNA is TGTGCCAGTAGTATGAACCTGGGAGCGGGAGGTTCCGGGGAGCTGTTTTTT. This translates into CASSMNLGAGGSGELFF.

In this sample, this clone turned up once. This sequence joins TRBV2 and TRBJ2-5; D is perhaps TRBD1 (6 bases). The assigned J gene may be wrong: the sequence end matches TRBJ2-7 better. The CDR3 has 15 residues. CDR1 SNHLY and CDR2 FYNNEI come from the germline V gene. The DNA of the CDR3 is TGTGCCAGCAGGGGACCGGGACATCCTAGGGACGAGCAGTACTTC. Protein product: CASRGPGHPRDEQYF.

The chain has TRBV4-1 and TRBJ2-1; 7 nucleotides line up with TRBD2. CDR3 size: 15 residues. In germline, CDR1 is MGHRA, CDR2 YSYEKL. Trimming cost V 4 bases and J 6 bases; bases outside gene matches: 9. This CDR3 is CASSRSGSGTNEQFF. The CDR3 DNA reads as TGCGCCAGCAGCCGGTCCGGGAGCGGGACCAATGAGCAGTTCTTC.

The table lists this clone with a count of one. The same CDR3 also results from other DNA sequences found in this sample. The CDR3 DNA follows: TGTGCCTGGACCGGAGTCGCTAACTATGGCTACACCTTC. As protein: CAWTGVANYGYTF. The chain uses TRBV30 and TRBJ1-2; D not resolved. Germline CDR1 reads GTSNPN; CDR2 reads SVGIG (reference sequence). The CDR3 loop spans 13 amino acids. V gave up 4 bases and J gave up 0 bases, with 9 bases separating them.

The chain combines TRBV9 with TRBJ2-7, with D perhaps TRBD1 (5 bases). The V gene lost 0 bases and the J gene lost 2 bases, with 15 bases spanning the gap. Germline V lookup: CDR1 SGDLS, CDR2 YYNGEE. This CDR3 has 16 residues. The CDR3 sequence: CASSVAGFSAPYEQYF. The CDR3 DNA is TGTGCCAGCAGCGTAGCAGGGTTCTCGGCCCCCTACGAGCAGTACTTC.